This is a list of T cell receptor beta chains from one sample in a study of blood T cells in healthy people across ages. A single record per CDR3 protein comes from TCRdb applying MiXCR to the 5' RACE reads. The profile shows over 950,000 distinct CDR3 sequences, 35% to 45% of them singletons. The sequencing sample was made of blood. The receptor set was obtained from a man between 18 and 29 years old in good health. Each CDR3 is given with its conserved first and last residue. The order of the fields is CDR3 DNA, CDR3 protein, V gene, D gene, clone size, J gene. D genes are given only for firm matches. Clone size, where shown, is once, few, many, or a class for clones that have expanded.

CDR3nt: TGTGCCAGCAGCTTATTCGTGGGGGCACAGAGCTATGGCTACACCTTC
CDR3aa: CASSLFVGAQSYGYTF
v_gene: TRBV7-2
d_gene: .
abundance: many
j_gene: TRBJ1-2

CDR3nt: TGTGCCAGCAGCCAAGATCTTGGTAAGGCTTTCTTT
CDR3aa: CASSQDLGKAFF
v_gene: TRBV3-1
d_gene: .
abundance: .
j_gene: TRBJ1-1

CDR3nt: TGTGCCAGCAGCGCCCGACAGATAACAGATACGCAGTATTTT
CDR3aa: CASSARQITDTQYF
v_gene: TRBV9
d_gene: .
abundance: .
j_gene: TRBJ2-3

CDR3nt: TGTGCCAGCAGTGTTACTAGTCCGAATGAGCAGTTCTTC
CDR3aa: CASSVTSPNEQFF
v_gene: TRBV2
d_gene: .
abundance: few
j_gene: TRBJ2-1

CDR3nt: TGCGCCAGCAGCCCCGGGACGGACGACTATGGCTACACCTTC
CDR3aa: CASSPGTDDYGYTF
v_gene: TRBV5-1
d_gene: .
abundance: .
j_gene: TRBJ1-2

CDR3nt: TGCGCCAGCAGCCAAGGGCAACTAGTGTCAGATACGCAGTATTTT
CDR3aa: CASSQGQLVSDTQYF
v_gene: TRBV4-1
d_gene: .
abundance: .
j_gene: TRBJ2-3

CDR3nt: TGTGCCAGCAGCCCCCTCCCGACTAGCGGGGGTCGCAATGAGCAGTTCTTC
CDR3aa: CASSPLPTSGGRNEQFF
v_gene: TRBV9
d_gene: TRBD2
abundance: many
j_gene: TRBJ2-1

CDR3nt: TGCAGCGTTGATTCGGACAGGGGGCTTGGCTATGGCTACACCTTC
CDR3aa: CSVDSDRGLGYGYTF
v_gene: TRBV29-1
d_gene: TRBD1
abundance: .
j_gene: TRBJ1-2

CDR3nt: TGCAGTGCTGCAAAGAGGGGGGTAGCCTACGAGCAGTACTTC
CDR3aa: CSAAKRGVAYEQYF
v_gene: TRBV20-1
d_gene: .
abundance: .
j_gene: TRBJ2-7

CDR3nt: TGCGCCAGCTACGGAGAAACGAACACCGGGGAGCTGTTTTTT
CDR3aa: CASYGETNTGELFF
v_gene: TRBV5-1
d_gene: .
abundance: .
j_gene: TRBJ2-2

CDR3nt: TGCGCCAGCAGCCCCGCAACGGATTTTACTGAAGCTTTCTTT
CDR3aa: CASSPATDFTEAFF
v_gene: TRBV5-1
d_gene: .
abundance: few
j_gene: TRBJ1-1

CDR3nt: TGTGCCAGCACCACCGCCTCTAATGAAAAACTGTTTTTT
CDR3aa: CASTTASNEKLFF
v_gene: TRBV12-3/TRBV12-4
d_gene: .
abundance: .
j_gene: TRBJ1-4

CDR3nt: TGTGCCATCAGTGAGCAGGGAACCAACTATGGCTACACCTTC
CDR3aa: CAISEQGTNYGYTF
v_gene: TRBV10-3
d_gene: .
abundance: .
j_gene: TRBJ1-2

CDR3nt: TGTGCCAGCAGTCCAGGGGACCTTAATGAAAAACTGTTTTTT
CDR3aa: CASSPGDLNEKLFF
v_gene: TRBV27
d_gene: .
abundance: few
j_gene: TRBJ1-4

CDR3nt: TGTGCCTGGAGTGTACGGAGGGGCTTCTACAATGAGCAGTTCTTC
CDR3aa: CAWSVRRGFYNEQFF
v_gene: TRBV30
d_gene: .
abundance: few
j_gene: TRBJ2-1

CDR3nt: TGTGCCAGCAGTTACTCGGACAGGGATTCACCCCTCCACTTT
CDR3aa: CASSYSDRDSPLHF
v_gene: TRBV6-6
d_gene: TRBD1
abundance: .
j_gene: TRBJ1-6

CDR3nt: TGCAGTGCTAGGGGGCGAAGAACTGAAGCTTTCTTT
CDR3aa: CSARGRRTEAFF
v_gene: TRBV20-1
d_gene: .
abundance: few
j_gene: TRBJ1-1

CDR3nt: TGTGCCACCAGCTACCCGAATTCACCCCTCCACTTT
CDR3aa: CATSYPNSPLHF
v_gene: TRBV15
d_gene: .
abundance: .
j_gene: TRBJ1-6